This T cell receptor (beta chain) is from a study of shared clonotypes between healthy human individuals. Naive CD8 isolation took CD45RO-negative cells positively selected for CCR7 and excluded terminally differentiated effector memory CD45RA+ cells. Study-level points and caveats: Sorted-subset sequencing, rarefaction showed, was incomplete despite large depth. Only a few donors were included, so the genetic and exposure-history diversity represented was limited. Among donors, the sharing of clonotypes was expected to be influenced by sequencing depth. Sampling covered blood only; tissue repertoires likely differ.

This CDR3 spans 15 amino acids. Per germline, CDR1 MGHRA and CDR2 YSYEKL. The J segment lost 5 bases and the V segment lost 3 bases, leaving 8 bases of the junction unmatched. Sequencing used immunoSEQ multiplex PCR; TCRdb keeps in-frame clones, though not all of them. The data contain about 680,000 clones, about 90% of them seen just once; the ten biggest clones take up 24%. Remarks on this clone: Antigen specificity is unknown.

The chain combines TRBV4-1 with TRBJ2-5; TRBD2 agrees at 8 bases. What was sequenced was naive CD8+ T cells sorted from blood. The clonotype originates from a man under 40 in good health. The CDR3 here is CASSHGGDGTETQYF. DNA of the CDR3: TGCGCCAGCAGCCACGGGGGGGACGGCACGGAGACCCAGTACTTC.